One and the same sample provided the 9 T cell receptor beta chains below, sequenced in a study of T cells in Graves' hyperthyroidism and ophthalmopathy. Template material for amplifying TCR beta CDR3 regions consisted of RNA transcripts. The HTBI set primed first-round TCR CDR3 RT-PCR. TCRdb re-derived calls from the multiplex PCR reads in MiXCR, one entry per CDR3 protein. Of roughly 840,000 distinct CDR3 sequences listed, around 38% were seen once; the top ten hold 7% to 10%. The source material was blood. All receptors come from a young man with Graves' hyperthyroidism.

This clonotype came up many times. The CDR3 here is CATSREDLGTEAFF. DNA of the CDR3: TGTGCCACCAGCAGAGAAGACCTGGGGACTGAAGCTTTCTTT. This chain links TRBV15 with TRBJ1-1; D remains ambiguous. CDR3 length equals 14 residues. Germline V lookup: CDR1 LNHNV, CDR2 YYDKDF (reference sequence). V dropped 0 bases and J dropped 5 bases, with 10 bases sitting between them.

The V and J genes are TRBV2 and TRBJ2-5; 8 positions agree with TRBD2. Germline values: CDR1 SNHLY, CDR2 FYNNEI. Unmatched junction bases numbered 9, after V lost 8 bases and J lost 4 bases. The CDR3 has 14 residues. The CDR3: CASSPAGGTETQYF. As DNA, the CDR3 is TGTGCCAGCTCACCGGCGGGGGGAACAGAGACCCAGTACTTC.

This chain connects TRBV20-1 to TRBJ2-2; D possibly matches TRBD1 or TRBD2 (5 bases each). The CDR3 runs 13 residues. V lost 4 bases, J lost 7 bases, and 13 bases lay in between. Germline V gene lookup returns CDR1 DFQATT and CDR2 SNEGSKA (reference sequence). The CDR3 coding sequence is TGCAGTGCTACAGCCGGGACCCTCGGGGAGCTGTTTTTT. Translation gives CSATAGTLGELFF.

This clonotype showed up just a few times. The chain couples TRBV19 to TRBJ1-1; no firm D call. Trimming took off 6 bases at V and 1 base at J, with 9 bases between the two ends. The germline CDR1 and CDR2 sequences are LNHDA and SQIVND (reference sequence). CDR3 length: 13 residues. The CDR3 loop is CASSRKGNTEAFF. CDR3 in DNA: TGTGCCAGTAGCCGAAAGGGGAACACTGAAGCTTTCTTT.

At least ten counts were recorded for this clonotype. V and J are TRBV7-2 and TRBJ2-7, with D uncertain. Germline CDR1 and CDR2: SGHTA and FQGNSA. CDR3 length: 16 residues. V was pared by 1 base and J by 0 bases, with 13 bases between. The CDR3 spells CASSLGTATLSYEQYF. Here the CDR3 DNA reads TGTGCCAGCAGCTTAGGGACCGCCACCCTCTCCTACGAGCAGTACTTC.

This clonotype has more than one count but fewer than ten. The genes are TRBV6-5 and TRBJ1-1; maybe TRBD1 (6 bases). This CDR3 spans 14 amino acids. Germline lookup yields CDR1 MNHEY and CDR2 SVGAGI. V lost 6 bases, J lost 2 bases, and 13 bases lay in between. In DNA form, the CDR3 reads TGTGCCAGCAGACGGGACACCGATAACACTGAAGCTTTCTTT. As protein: CASRRDTDNTEAFF.

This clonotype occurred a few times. This chain's CDR3 is CASSLIGWDFLPYEQYF. CDR3 bases: TGTGCCAGCAGCTTAATCGGGTGGGACTTCCTCCCCTACGAGCAGTACTTC. This chain connects TRBV7-2 to TRBJ2-7; TRBD2 is a possible D gene (6 bases). V was pared by 2 bases and J by 2 bases, with 19 bases between. This CDR3 has 17 amino acids. Germline values: CDR1 SGHTA, CDR2 FQGNSA.

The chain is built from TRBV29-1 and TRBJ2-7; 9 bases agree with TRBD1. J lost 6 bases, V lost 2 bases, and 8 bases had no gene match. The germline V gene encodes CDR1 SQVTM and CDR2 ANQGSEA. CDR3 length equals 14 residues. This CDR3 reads CSVESQGAGREQYF. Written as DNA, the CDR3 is TGCAGCGTTGAATCACAGGGGGCGGGACGCGAGCAGTACTTC.

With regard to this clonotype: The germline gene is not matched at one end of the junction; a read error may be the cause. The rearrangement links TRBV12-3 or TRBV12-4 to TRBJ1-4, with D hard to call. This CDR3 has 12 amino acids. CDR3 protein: CASSPGNEELFF. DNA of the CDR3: TGTGCCAGCAGTCCAGGAAATGAAGAACTGTTTTTT.